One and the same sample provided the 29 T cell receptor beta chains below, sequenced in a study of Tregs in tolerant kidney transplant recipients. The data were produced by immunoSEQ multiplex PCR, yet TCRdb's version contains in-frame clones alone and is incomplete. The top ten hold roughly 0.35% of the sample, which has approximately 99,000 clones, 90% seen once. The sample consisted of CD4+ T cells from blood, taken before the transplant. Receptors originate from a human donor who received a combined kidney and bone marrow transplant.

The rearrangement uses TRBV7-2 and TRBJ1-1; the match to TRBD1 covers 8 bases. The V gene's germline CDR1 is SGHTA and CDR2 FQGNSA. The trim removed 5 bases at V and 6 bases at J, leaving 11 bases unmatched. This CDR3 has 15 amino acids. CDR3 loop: CASSIRQGMTAEAFF. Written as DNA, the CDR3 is TGTGCCAGCAGCATACGACAGGGGATGACGGCTGAAGCTTTCTTT.

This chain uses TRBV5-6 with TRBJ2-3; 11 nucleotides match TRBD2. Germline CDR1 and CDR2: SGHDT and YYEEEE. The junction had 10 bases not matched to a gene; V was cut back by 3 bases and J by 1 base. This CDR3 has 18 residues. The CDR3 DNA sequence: TGTGCCAGCAGCTCTACTAGCGGGGGCGCCTGGGGCACAGATACGCAGTATTTT. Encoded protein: CASSSTSGGAWGTDTQYF.

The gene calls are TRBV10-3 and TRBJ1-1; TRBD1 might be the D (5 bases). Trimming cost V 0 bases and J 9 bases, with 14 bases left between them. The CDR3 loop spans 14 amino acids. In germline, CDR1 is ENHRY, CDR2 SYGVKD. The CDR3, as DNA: TGTGCCATCAGTGAGTCTGGCTTAGGGGAAAAAGCTTTCTTT. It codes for CAISESGLGEKAFF.

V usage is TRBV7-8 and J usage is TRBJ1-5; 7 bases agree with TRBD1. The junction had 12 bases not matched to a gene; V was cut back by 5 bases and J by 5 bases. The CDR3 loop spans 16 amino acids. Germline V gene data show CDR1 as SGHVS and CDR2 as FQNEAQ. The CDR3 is CASSPDRVGWDQPQHF. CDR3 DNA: TGTGCCAGCAGCCCCGACAGGGTTGGTTGGGATCAGCCCCAGCATTTT.

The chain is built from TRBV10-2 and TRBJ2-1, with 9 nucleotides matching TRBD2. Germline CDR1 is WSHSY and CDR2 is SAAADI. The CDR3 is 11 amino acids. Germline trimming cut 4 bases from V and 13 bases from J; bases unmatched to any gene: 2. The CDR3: CASSAGTSQFF. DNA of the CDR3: TGCGCCAGCAGTGCCGGGACTAGCCAGTTCTTC.

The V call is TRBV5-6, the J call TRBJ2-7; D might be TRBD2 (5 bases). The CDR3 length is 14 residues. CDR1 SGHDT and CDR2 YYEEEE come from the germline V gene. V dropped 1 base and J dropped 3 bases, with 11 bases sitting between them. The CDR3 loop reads CASSLYGGSYEQYF. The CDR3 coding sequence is TGTGCCAGCAGCTTGTACGGAGGAAGCTACGAGCAGTACTTC.

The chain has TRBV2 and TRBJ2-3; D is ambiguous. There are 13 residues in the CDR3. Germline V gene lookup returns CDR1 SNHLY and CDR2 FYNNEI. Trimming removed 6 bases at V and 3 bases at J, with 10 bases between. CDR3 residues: CASRQANTDTQYF. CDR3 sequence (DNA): TGTGCCAGCAGGCAGGCCAATACAGATACGCAGTATTTT. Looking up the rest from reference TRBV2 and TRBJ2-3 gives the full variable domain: EPEVTQTPSHQVTQMGQEVILRCVPISNHLYFYWYRQILGQKVEFLVSFYNNEISEKSEIFDDQFSVERPDGSNFTLKIRSTKLEDSAMYFCASRQANTDTQYFGPGTRLTVL.

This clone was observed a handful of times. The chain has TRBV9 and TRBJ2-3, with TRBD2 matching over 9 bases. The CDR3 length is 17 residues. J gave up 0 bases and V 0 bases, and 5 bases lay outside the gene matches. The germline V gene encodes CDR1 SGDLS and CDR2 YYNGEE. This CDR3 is CASSVDGGGASTDTQYF. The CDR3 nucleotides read TGTGCCAGCAGCGTAGATGGCGGGGGGGCGAGCACAGATACGCAGTATTTT.

CDR3 sequence: CASSTSFHQETQYF. The DNA for the CDR3 is TGTGCCAGTAGTACTAGCTTCCACCAAGAGACCCAGTACTTC. The chain combines TRBV19 with TRBJ2-5; the D gene is possibly TRBD2 (5 bases). Germline CDR1 and CDR2: LNHDA and SQIVND (reference sequence). The CDR3 is 14 residues long. V was trimmed by 4 bases and J by 0 bases, leaving 9 bases between them.

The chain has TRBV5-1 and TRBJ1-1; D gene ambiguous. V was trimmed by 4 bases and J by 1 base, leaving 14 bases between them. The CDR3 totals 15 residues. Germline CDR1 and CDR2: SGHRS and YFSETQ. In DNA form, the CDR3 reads TGCGCCAGCAGCCCCAACAGAAAATCGAACACTGAAGCTTTCTTT. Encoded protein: CASSPNRKSNTEAFF.

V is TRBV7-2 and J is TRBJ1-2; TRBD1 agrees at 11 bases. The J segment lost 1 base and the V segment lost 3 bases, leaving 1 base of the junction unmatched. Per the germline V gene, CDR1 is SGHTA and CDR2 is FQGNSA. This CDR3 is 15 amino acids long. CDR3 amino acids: CASSLGTGGNYGYTF. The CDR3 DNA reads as TGTGCCAGCAGCTTGGGGACAGGGGGTAACTATGGCTACACCTTC.

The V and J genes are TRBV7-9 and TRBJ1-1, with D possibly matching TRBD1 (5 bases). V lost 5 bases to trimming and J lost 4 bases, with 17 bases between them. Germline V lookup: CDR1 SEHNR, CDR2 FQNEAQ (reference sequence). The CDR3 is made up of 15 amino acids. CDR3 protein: CASSQPDGGFTEAFF. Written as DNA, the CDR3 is TGTGCCAGCAGCCAACCCGACGGGGGGTTCACTGAAGCTTTCTTT. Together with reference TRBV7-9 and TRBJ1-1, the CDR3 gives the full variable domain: DTGVSQNPRHKITKRGQNVTFRCDPISEHNRLYWYRQTLGQGPEFLTYFQNEAQLEKSRLLSDRFSAERPKGSFSTLEIQRTEQGDSAMYLCASSQPDGGFTEAFFGQGTRLTVV.

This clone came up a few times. In nucleotides, the CDR3 is TGTGCCAGCAGCTTCGGGGTAATCGCTTCACCCCTCCACTTT. This sequence encodes CASSFGVIASPLHF. This chain connects TRBV5-4 to TRBJ1-6, with D hard to call. CDR1 is SGHNT, CDR2 YYREEE, per germline (reference sequence). This CDR3 is 14 amino acids long. Trimming pared 2 bases from V and 9 bases from J, leaving 12 bases between. Looking up the rest from reference TRBV5-4 and TRBJ1-6 gives the full variable domain: ETGVTQSPTHLIKTRGQQVTLRCSSQSGHNTVSWYQQALGQGPQFIFQYYREEENGRGNFPPRFSGLQFPNYSSELNVNALELDDSALYLCASSFGVIASPLHFGNGTRLTVT.

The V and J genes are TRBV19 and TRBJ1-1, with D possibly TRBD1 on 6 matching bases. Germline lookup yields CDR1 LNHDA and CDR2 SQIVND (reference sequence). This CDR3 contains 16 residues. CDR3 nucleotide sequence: TGTGCTGCAAAGGGGGGGGGCCGGGTATCGAACACTGAAGCTTTCTTT. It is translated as CAAKGGGRVSNTEAFF.

The CDR3 DNA follows: TGTGCCAGTAGTTCCAGGACAGGGAGAAGGGATCAGCCCCAGCATTTT. Its translation: CASSSRTGRRDQPQHF. The J gene is TRBJ1-5, the V gene TRBV19, with TRBD1 identical over 8 bases. V dropped 5 bases and J dropped 5; count of bases not matched to a gene: 11. This CDR3 is built from 16 residues. Germline CDR1 reads LNHDA; CDR2 reads SQIVND (reference sequence).

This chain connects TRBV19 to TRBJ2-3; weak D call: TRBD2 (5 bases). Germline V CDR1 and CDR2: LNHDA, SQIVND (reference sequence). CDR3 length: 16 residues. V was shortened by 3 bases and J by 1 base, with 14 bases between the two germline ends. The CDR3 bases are TGTGCCAGTAGTATGGCCAGCGGAGCCCGCACAGATACGCAGTATTTT. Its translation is CASSMASGARTDTQYF.

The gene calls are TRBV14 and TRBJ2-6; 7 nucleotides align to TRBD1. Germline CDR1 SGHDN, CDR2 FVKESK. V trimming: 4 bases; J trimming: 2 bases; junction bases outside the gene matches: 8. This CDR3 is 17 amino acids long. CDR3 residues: CASSPLQGKAGANVLTF. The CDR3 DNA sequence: TGTGCCAGCAGCCCACTACAGGGGAAAGCTGGGGCCAACGTCCTGACTTTC.

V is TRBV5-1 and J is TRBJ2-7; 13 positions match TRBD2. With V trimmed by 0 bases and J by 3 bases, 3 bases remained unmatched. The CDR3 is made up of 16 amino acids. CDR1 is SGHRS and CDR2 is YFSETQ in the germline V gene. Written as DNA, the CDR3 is TGCGCCAGCAGCTTGGGGGGGACTAGCGGGAACTACGAGCAGTACTTC. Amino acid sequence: CASSLGGTSGNYEQYF.

The CDR3 loop is CAWSGPGHVPEAFF. CDR3 nucleotide sequence: TGTGCCTGGAGTGGTCCGGGACATGTTCCTGAAGCTTTCTTT. The chain is built from TRBV30 and TRBJ1-1; D may be TRBD1 (6 bases). Trimming pared 1 base from V and 6 bases from J, leaving 15 bases between. Germline lookup yields CDR1 GTSNPN and CDR2 SVGIG (reference sequence). The CDR3 runs to 14 residues. Supplemented by reference TRBV30 and TRBJ1-1, the full variable domain reads SQTIHQWPATLVQPVGSPLSLECTVEGTSNPNLYWYRQAAGRGLQLLFYSVGIGQISSEVPQNLSASRPQDRQFILSSKKLLLSDSGFYLCAWSGPGHVPEAFFGQGTRLTVV.

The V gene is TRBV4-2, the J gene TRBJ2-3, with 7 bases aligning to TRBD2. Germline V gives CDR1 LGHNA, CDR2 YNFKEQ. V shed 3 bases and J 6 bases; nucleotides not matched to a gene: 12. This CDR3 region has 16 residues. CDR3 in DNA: TGTGCCAGCAGCCACCTTAGGAGTAGGGAGGGGGATACGCAGTATTTT. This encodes CASSHLRSREGDTQYF.

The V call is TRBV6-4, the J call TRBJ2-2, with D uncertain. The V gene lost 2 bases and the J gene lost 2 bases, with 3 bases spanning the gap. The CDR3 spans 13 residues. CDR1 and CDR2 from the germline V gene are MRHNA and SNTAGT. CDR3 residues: CASSDTNTGELFF. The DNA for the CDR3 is TGTGCCAGCAGTGACACAAACACCGGGGAGCTGTTTTTT.

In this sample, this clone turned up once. The CDR3, as DNA: TGTGCCAGCAGCTTAGTGGGAGACGGGGAGCTGTTTTTT. Its translation: CASSLVGDGELFF. The chain links TRBV7-8 to TRBJ2-2, with a weak D call TRBD2 (5 bases). This CDR3 is built from 13 residues. V lost 1 base to trimming and J lost 7 bases, with 7 bases between them. Germline loops: CDR1 SGHVS, CDR2 FQNEAQ.

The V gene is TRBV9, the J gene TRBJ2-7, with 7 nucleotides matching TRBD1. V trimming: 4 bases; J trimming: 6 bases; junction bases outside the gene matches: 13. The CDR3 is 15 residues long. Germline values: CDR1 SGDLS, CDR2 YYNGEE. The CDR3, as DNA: TGTGCCAGCAGCCCCCAACCCGGGACAGTGGCCGAGCAGTACTTC. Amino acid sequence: CASSPQPGTVAEQYF.

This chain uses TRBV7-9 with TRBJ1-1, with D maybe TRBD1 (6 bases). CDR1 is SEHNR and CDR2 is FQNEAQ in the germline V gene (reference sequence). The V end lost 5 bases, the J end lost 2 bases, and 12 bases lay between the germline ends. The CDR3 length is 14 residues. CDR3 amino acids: CASSMTGDNTEAFF. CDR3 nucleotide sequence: TGTGCCAGCAGCATGACAGGAGATAACACTGAAGCTTTCTTT.

The CDR3 DNA reads TGCGCCAGCAGTGAGTCGACGACAGGGCGGAAACGGCATGAGCAGTTCTTC. It is translated as CASSESTTGRKRHEQFF. The rearrangement links TRBV10-1 to TRBJ2-1; TRBD1 aligns across 7 bases. Germline assignment: CDR1 WNHNN and CDR2 SYGVQD (reference sequence). The CDR3 spans 17 residues. V lost 0 bases, J lost 8 bases, and 13 bases stayed unmatched.

CDR3 sequence reads: CASSLRGYEQYF. In DNA, the CDR3 is TGCGCCAGCAGCTTACGAGGCTACGAGCAGTACTTC. V gene TRBV5-1 combines with J gene TRBJ2-7, with no clear D. The germline gives CDR1 SGHRS, CDR2 YFSETQ. This CDR3 spans 12 amino acids. Trimming took off 2 bases at V and 3 bases at J, with 6 bases between the two ends.

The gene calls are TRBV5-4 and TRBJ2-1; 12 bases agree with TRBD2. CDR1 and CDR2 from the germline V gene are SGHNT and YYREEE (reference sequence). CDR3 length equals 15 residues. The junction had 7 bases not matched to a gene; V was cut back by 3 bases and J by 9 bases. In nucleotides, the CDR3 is TGTGCCAGCAGCTCGCCGGGACTAGCGGGTCTTGAGCAGTTCTTC. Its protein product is CASSSPGLAGLEQFF.

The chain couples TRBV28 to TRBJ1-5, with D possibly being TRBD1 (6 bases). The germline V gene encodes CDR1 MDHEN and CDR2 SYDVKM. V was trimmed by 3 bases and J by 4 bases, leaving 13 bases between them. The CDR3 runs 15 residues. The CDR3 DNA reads TGTGCCAGCAGTTTGGGAGGGAGGGGGAATCAGCCCCAGCATTTT. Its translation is CASSLGGRGNQPQHF.

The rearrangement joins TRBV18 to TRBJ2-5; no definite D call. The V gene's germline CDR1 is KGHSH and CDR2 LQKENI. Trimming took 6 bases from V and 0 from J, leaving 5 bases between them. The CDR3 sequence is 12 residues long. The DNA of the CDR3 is TGTGCCAGCTCCTCGTACCAAGAGACCCAGTACTTC. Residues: CASSSYQETQYF.